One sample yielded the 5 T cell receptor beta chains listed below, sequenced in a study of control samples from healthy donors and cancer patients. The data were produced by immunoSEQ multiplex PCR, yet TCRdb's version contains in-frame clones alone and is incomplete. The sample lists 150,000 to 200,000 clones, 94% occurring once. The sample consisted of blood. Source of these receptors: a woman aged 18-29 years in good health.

In DNA form, the CDR3 reads TGTGCCAGCAGCAAAACAGGGGAAGCTTTCTTT. Protein product: CASSKTGEAFF. The chain is built from TRBV12-3 or TRBV12-4 and TRBJ1-1, with D maybe TRBD1 (6 bases). The length of the CDR3 is 11 residues. V was clipped by 6 bases and J by 8 bases, with 10 bases between them.

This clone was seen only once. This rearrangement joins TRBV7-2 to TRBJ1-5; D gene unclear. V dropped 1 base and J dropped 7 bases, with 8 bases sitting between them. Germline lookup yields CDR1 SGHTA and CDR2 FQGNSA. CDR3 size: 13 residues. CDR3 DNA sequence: TGTGCCAGCAGCTTAGATCAAGGCCAGCCCCAGCATTTT. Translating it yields CASSLDQGQPQHF.

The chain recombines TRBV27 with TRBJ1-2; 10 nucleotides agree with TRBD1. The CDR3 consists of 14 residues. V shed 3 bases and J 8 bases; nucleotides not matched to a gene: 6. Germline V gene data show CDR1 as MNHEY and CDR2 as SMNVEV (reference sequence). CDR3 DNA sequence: TGTGCCAGCAGTTTTCTCGGGACAGGGGACGGCTACACCTTC. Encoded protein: CASSFLGTGDGYTF.

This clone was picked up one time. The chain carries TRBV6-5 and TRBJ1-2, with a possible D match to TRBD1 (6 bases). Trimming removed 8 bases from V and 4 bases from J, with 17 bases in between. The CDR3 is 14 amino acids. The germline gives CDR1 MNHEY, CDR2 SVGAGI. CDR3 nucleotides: TGTGCCAGCGGAGGGGGGGGGAGCAGCTATGGCTACACCTTC. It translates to CASGGGGSSYGYTF.

The CDR3 spells CASSYTYQGPDTQYF. The CDR3 DNA follows: TGTGCCAGCAGTTACACCTATCAGGGGCCAGATACGCAGTATTTT. The chain combines TRBV6-5 with TRBJ2-3, with D possibly TRBD1 on 6 matching bases. This CDR3 is 15 amino acids long. Germline loops: CDR1 MNHEY, CDR2 SVGAGI. V gave up 2 bases and J gave up 4 bases, with 13 bases separating them.